This is a list of T cell receptor beta chains from one sample in a study of cytomegalovirus exposure and HLA in healthy donors. The repertoire was sequenced with immunoSEQ multiplex PCR; TCRdb's copy has only in-frame clones and lacks some. The sample includes roughly 180,000 clones, about four fifths of them seen just once. Sample: PBMCs. These TCRs come from a female donor in good health and CMV-seronegative. Each CDR3 is given with its conserved first and last residue. The D gene is left open where the match is weak. Part of the rows lack a size; the others show once, few, many or a class for expanded clones.

j_call v_call clone_size d_call cdr3_aa cdr3_nt
TRBJ2-1 TRBV5-4 - TRBD2 CASSIGLAGVNEQFF TGTGCCAGCAGCATAGGACTAGCGGGAGTGAATGAGCAGTTCTTC
TRBJ2-4 TRBV5-8 - TRBD1 CASSFRDRGVKNIQYF TGTGCCAGCAGCTTCCGGGACAGGGGTGTCAAAAACATTCAGTACTTC
TRBJ1-3 TRBV6-5 - - CASSERGSGNTIYF TGTGCCAGCAGTGAAAGGGGATCTGGAAACACCATATATTTT
TRBJ1-2 TRBV5-5 once - CASSPPSGFGYTF TGTGCCAGCAGCCCCCCCTCAGGGTTCGGCTACACCTTC
TRBJ2-1 TRBV6-5 - TRBD2 CASSYFVAGGNEQFF TGTGCCAGCAGTTACTTCGTAGCGGGAGGCAATGAGCAGTTCTTC
TRBJ2-7 TRBV5-1 - - CASSRGTVEKYEQYF TGCGCCAGCAGCAGAGGGACTGTAGAAAAATACGAGCAGTACTTC
TRBJ2-3 TRBV27 - - CASSLRPSGGDTQYF TGTGCCAGCAGTCTAAGACCCAGTGGAGGAGATACGCAGTATTTT
TRBJ2-1 TRBV2 - TRBD1 CASSSDRGRPIEQFF TGTGCCAGCAGTTCGGACAGGGGCCGACCGATAGAGCAGTTCTTC
TRBJ2-3 TRBV7-8 - - CASSLVLEDTQYF TGTGCCAGCAGCTTAGTTCTAGAGGATACGCAGTATTTT
TRBJ2-7 TRBV7-9 - TRBD2 CASSPLVAGEYEQYF TGTGCCAGCAGCCCGCTGGTAGCGGGAGAGTACGAGCAGTACTTC
TRBJ1-4 TRBV30 - TRBD1 CAWSRRDRINEKLFF TGTGCCTGGAGCCGCCGGGACAGGATTAATGAAAAACTGTTTTTT
TRBJ2-5 TRBV7-2 - TRBD2 CASSLEGLAGGGETQYF TGTGCCAGCAGCTTAGAGGGACTAGCGGGGGGCGGAGAGACCCAGTACTTC
TRBJ2-5 TRBV2 - TRBD2 CASTPQAGGQETQYF TGTGCCAGCACCCCCCAAGCGGGGGGCCAAGAGACCCAGTACTTC
TRBJ2-7 TRBV29-1 - - CSVVYSLSGYEQYF TGCAGCGTTGTATATTCCCTAAGCGGGTACGAGCAGTACTTC
TRBJ2-5 TRBV4-1 - TRBD1 CASSQARPGQGAGGETQYF TGCGCCAGCAGCCAAGCACGACCGGGACAGGGGGCTGGTGGCGAGACCCAGTACTTC
TRBJ1-1 TRBV27 - - CASRPRRGVNTEAFF TGTGCCAGCAGGCCCCGGAGGGGAGTGAACACTGAAGCTTTCTTT
TRBJ1-3 TRBV18 - - CASSPPWTEGRLGYTIYF TGTGCCAGCTCACCACCGTGGACAGAGGGGAGATTGGGCTACACCATATATTTT
TRBJ1-5 TRBV5-8 once TRBD1 CASSVGTAGNQPQHF TGTGCCAGCAGCGTGGGGACAGCAGGCAATCAGCCCCAGCATTTT
TRBJ2-7 TRBV7-2 - TRBD2 CASSSRTSGYEQYF TGTGCCAGCAGCTCACGGACTAGTGGCTACGAGCAGTACTTC
TRBJ2-3 TRBV18 - TRBD2 CASSSRPLAGDYTDTQYF TGTGCCAGCTCCTCCCGACCACTAGCGGGGGACTACACAGATACGCAGTATTTT